The entry below describes one T cell receptor beta chain. These data originate in a study of blood T cell repertoires in COVID-19. The CDR3 consists of 13 residues. Trimming at V came to 3 bases and at J to 8 bases, leaving 4 bases not matched to a gene. The germline gives CDR1 LGHDT, CDR2 YNNKEL (reference sequence). Here immunoSEQ multiplex PCR was the method, and the copy in TCRdb shows in-frame clones only, minus some. The table records around 100,000 clones, around 86% of them present only once. The chain links TRBV3-1 (or the pseudogene TRBV3-2) to TRBJ1-2; 9 nucleotides match TRBD1. The TCR sequence derives from a middle-aged man with acute or convalescent COVID-19. Sequencing input: peripheral blood. CDR3 protein: CASSHRTGDGYTF. Here the CDR3 DNA reads TGTGCCAGCAGCCACAGGACAGGGGACGGCTACACCTTC.